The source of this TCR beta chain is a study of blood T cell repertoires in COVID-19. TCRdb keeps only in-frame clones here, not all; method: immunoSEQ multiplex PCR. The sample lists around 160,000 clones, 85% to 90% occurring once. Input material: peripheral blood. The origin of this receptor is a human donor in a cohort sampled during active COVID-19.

In DNA form, the CDR3 reads TGTGCCAGCAGTTACCTAAGGGGCTCCCCCACAGATACGCAGTATTTT. It encodes CASSYLRGSPTDTQYF. The chain links TRBV6-2 or TRBV6-3 to TRBJ2-3; TRBD1 is a possible D gene (5 bases). V lost 2 bases and J lost 2, with 14 bases in between. This CDR3 spans 16 amino acids. Looked up from germline, CDR1 is MNHEY and CDR2 is SVGEGT.